Sequencing of this TCR beta chain was carried out in a study of Tregs in tolerant kidney transplant recipients. Sequenced by immunoSEQ multiplex PCR; TCRdb stores in-frame clones only, minus some. The top ten hold under 2% of the sample, which has fewer than 95,000 clones, 80% to 95% seen once. Recipients received nonmyeloablative bone marrow transplants from related graft donors, with transient mixed chimerism. The germline gives CDR1 SGHTA, CDR2 FQGNSA. V trimming: 3 bases; J trimming: 4 bases; junction bases outside the gene matches: 4. CDR3 length: 14 amino acids. The specimen comprised CD4+ T cells from blood (PBMCs), sampled 12 months after the transplant. The rearrangement uses TRBV7-2 and TRBJ2-7, with TRBD2 matching over 9 bases. The sequence came from a human patient who received a combined kidney and bone marrow transplant. Part of the T cell pool may stem from the graft donor. CDR3 sequence reads: CASSFLAGLYEQYF. For the CDR3, the DNA is TGTGCCAGCAGCTTCCTAGCGGGGTTATACGAGCAGTACTTC.